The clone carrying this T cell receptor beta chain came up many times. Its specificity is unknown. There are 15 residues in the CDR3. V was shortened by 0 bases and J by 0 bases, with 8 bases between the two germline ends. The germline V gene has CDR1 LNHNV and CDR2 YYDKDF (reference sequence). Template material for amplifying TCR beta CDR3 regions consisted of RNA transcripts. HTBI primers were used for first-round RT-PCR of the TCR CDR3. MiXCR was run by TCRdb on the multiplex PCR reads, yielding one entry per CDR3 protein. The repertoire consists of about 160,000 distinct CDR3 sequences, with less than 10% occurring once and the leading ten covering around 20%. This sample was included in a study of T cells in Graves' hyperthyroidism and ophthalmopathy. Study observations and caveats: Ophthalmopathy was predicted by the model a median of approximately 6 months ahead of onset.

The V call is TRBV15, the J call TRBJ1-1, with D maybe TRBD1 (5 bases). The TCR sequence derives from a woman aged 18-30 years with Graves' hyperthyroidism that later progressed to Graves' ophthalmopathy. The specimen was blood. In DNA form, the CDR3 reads TGTGCCACCAGCAGAGACGGGACCCTGAACACTGAAGCTTTCTTT. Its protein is CATSRDGTLNTEAFF.